This T cell receptor (beta chain) was captured by sequencing in a study of response to subunit inactivated influenza vaccine. TCRdb analysed the RT-PCR reads with MiXCR anew, one entry per CDR3 protein. This repertoire shows hundreds of thousands of distinct CDR3 sequences, around 10% found once; its top ten account for approximately 11%. There are a few counts of this clonotype. Its cognate antigen is unknown. General study findings and limits: The authors suggested that few new T cells are recruited per seasonal influenza vaccination.

The same specimen was also included in a second study, on T cells expressing NK-cell markers. Per that study: 5'RACE template switching with UMIs generated TCR beta cDNA. NKG2C+ dominant clonotype frequencies in more than 5 donors were roughly 1.0-7.5% of CD8+ T cells. Also leading the CD3+CD56-NKG2C+ fraction in a handful of donors were these clonotypes.

The clonotype comes from a man aged 45-60 years who received an inactivated influenza vaccine. Sequenced material: PBMCs from blood, taken on the day of vaccination.

CDR3 residues: CAIRRTGGEQFF. Here the CDR3 DNA reads TGTGCCATCAGGCGGACAGGGGGTGAGCAGTTCTTC. J is TRBJ2-1 and V is TRBV10-3, with 10 bases aligning to TRBD1. Germline V gene lookup returns CDR1 ENHRY and CDR2 SYGVKD. The V gene end was trimmed by 6 bases and the J gene end by 9 bases; junction bases not matched to a gene: 2. This CDR3 is 12 amino acids long.